This TCR beta chain was observed in a study of yellow fever vaccine responses in identical twins. Points from the study as a whole: A vaccine T cell response that seemed partly convergent and partly personalized was reported in twins.

This clonotype has only a few counts. Antigen specificity is unknown. Via MiXCR, TCRdb re-called the RT-PCR reads, giving one row per CDR3 protein. The data contain fewer than 35,000 distinct CDR3 sequences, about 61% of them singletons. Sequencing was performed on T cells from blood (PBMCs), unsorted or a sorted subset (not recorded which), taken before or after yellow fever vaccination (not recorded which). This TCR was sampled from a woman aged 18-29 years who received the yellow fever vaccine.

CDR3 nucleotide sequence: TGCGCCAGCAGCAAGACGCGGACAGGGTTGAGCAATCAGCCCCAGCATTTT. This encodes CASSKTRTGLSNQPQHF. The chain carries TRBV4-1 and TRBJ1-5, with 8 bases lining up with TRBD1. The germline gives CDR1 MGHRA, CDR2 YSYEKL. This CDR3 comprises 17 residues. The V and J ends lost 5 bases and 1 base, in that order; junction bases with no gene match: 10.